The entry below describes one T cell receptor beta chain. This sample was taken from a study of OX40 agonist ivuxolimab in advanced cancers. Trimming removed 0 bases from V and 1 base from J, with 9 bases in between. The CDR3 totals 15 residues. Measured with immunoSEQ multiplex PCR; TCRdb has only the in-frame clones, and not every one. The sample carries about 80,000 clones, around 87% recorded once. This sequence was found in an adult with an advanced solid tumor such as melanoma, head and neck, liver or kidney cancer. The chain joins TRBV23-1 to TRBJ1-1; TRBD1 might be the D (6 bases). TRBV23-1 is designated an ORF whose function remains uncertain. Source: CD4+ or CD8+ T cells sorted from blood, taken in a trial of the OX40 agonist ivuxolimab. The CDR3 spells CASSQSLQGNTEAFF. DNA for the CDR3: TGCGCCAGCAGTCAATCTTTACAGGGGAACACTGAAGCTTTCTTT.